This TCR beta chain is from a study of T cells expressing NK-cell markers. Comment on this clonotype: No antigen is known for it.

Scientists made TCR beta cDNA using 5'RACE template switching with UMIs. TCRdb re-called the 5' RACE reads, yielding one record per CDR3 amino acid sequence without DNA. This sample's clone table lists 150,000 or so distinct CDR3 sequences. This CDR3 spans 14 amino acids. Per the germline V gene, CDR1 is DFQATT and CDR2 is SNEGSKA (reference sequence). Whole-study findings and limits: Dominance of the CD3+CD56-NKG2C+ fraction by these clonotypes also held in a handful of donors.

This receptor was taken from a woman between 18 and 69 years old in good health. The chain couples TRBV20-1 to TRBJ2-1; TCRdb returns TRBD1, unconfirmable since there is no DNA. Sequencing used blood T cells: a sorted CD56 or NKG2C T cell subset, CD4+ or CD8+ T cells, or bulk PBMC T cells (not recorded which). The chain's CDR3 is CSAPLRGRYNEQFF.